These 14 T cell receptor beta chains originate from one sample sequenced in a study of blood T cell repertoires in COVID-19 (dated by TCRdb to about 2020). Library generation was performed with the immunoSEQ multiplex PCR assay. This is the immuneACCESS table as TCRdb keeps it, with only in-frame sequences that have V and J called. A part of the clones is gone; compared with another copy, unresolved V genes explain less than half, and the rest is unexplained. The sample includes about 180,000 clones, with roughly 88% observed a single time. Of the sample, about 9.6% falls within the top ten clones. Sequenced sample: PBMCs or T cells enriched from blood (not recorded which). The receptors come from a woman in her thirties who had recovered from COVID-19.

This clone was seen only a few times. This chain joins TRBV14 and TRBJ2-7; 7 bases fit TRBD1. CDR3 size: 18 residues. The germline gives CDR1 SGHDN, CDR2 FVKESK. V trimming: 3 bases; J trimming: 5 bases; junction bases outside the gene matches: 19. The CDR3 is CASSQADRVQYRKDEQYF. The CDR3, as DNA: TGTGCCAGCAGCCAGGCTGACAGGGTCCAATACCGGAAAGACGAGCAGTACTTC.

This clone has a handful of counts. This chain joins TRBV7-9 and TRBJ2-7; no definite D call. Germline lookup yields CDR1 SEHNR and CDR2 FQNEAQ (reference sequence). The CDR3 loop spans 13 amino acids. V was clipped by 5 bases and J by 4 bases, with 12 bases between them. CDR3 protein: CASSPSARYEQYF. CDR3 coding DNA: TGTGCCAGCAGCCCGAGCGCGCGGTACGAGCAGTACTTC.

The chain joins TRBV4-1 to TRBJ1-4; 10 bases align to TRBD1. The V gene end was trimmed by 0 bases and the J gene end by 7 bases; junction bases not matched to a gene: 8. This CDR3 region has 17 residues. Germline-derived CDR1 and CDR2 are MGHRA and YSYEKL. The CDR3 nucleotides read TGCGCCAGCAGCCAAGATCGGGGGACAGGGGTCGGTGAAAAACTGTTTTTT. Its translation is CASSQDRGTGVGEKLFF.

This clone was seen only once. This chain links TRBV28 with TRBJ1-2; D remains unclear. This CDR3 has 11 residues. V lost 8 bases and J lost 6, with 10 bases in between. Germline CDR1 and CDR2: MDHEN and SYDVKM. As DNA, the CDR3 is TGTGCCAGCCAGGAATTTAATGGCTACACCTTC. Encoded protein: CASQEFNGYTF.

The gene calls are TRBV5-1 and TRBJ2-3; TRBD2 agrees at 7 bases. Losses at the gene ends were 6 bases for V and 4 bases for J; bases not matched to a gene: 8. The CDR3 runs 14 residues. The V gene's germline CDR1 is SGHRS and CDR2 YFSETQ. The CDR3 DNA reads TGCGCCAGCAACCGGGACTACTCCTCAGATACGCAGTATTTT. Residues: CASNRDYSSDTQYF.

The chain employs TRBV2 and TRBJ2-7, with 9 bases lining up with TRBD1. V lost 6 bases, J lost 7 bases, and 10 bases stayed unmatched. CDR3 length equals 14 residues. Germline V lookup: CDR1 SNHLY, CDR2 FYNNEI. This CDR3 reads CASRTHRGRWEQYF. The CDR3 nucleotides are TGTGCCAGCAGGACCCACAGGGGGCGGTGGGAGCAGTACTTC.

The chain is built from TRBV15 and TRBJ2-6, with a tentative D call TRBD2 (5 bases). This CDR3 has 16 residues. The ends were cut back, 0 bases at V and 0 bases at J, with 6 bases in the middle. The germline CDR1 and CDR2 sequences are LNHNV and YYDKDF (reference sequence). CDR3 in DNA: TGTGCCACCAGCAGAGACGGGGTCTCTGGGGCCAACGTCCTGACTTTC. Encoded protein: CATSRDGVSGANVLTF.

The CDR3 reads CASSLTGSGNTIYF. In DNA, the CDR3 is TGCGCCAGCAGCTTGACCGGCTCTGGAAACACCATATATTTT. V is TRBV5-1 and J is TRBJ1-3; D is unclear. The CDR3 extends over 14 amino acids. The germline V and J ends were trimmed by 1 base and 0 bases, with 5 bases remaining between them. Germline CDR1 and CDR2: SGHRS and YFSETQ.

This chain links TRBV2 with TRBJ2-1; D gene unclear. Between the trimmed V and J ends, which lost 10 bases and 0 bases, there was a span of 13 bases. The CDR3 runs 14 residues. Germline CDR1 reads SNHLY; CDR2 reads FYNNEI. CDR3 amino acids: CATPSSTSYNEQFF. CDR3 nucleotides: TGTGCCACTCCTAGTAGTACCTCCTACAATGAGCAGTTCTTC. The whole variable domain, remainder taken from reference TRBV2 and TRBJ2-1, is EPEVTQTPSHQVTQMGQEVILRCVPISNHLYFYWYRQILGQKVEFLVSFYNNEISEKSEIFDDQFSVERPDGSNFTLKIRSTKLEDSAMYFCATPSSTSYNEQFFGPGTRLTVL.

The chain is built from TRBV5-1 and TRBJ2-3; 9 bases line up with TRBD1. V lost 4 bases and J lost 3; bases outside the gene matches: 6. This CDR3 is 15 amino acids long. Germline V gene lookup returns CDR1 SGHRS and CDR2 YFSETQ. The CDR3 region has the DNA TGCGCCAGCAGCCCATTGGACAGGGGTACAGATACGCAGTATTTT. Amino acid sequence: CASSPLDRGTDTQYF.

The chain is built from TRBV7-9 and TRBJ1-1; D possibly corresponds to TRBD1 (6 bases). V lost 3 bases, J lost 1 base, and 12 bases lay in between. The length of the CDR3 is 15 residues. The germline V gene encodes CDR1 SEHNR and CDR2 FQNEAQ (reference sequence). The CDR3 spells CASSFAGAENTEAFF. CDR3 coding DNA: TGTGCCAGCAGCTTTGCAGGGGCGGAGAACACTGAAGCTTTCTTT.

The chain employs TRBV28 and TRBJ2-1, with 10 nucleotides matching TRBD1. Trimming at V came to 6 bases and at J to 7 bases, leaving 9 bases not matched to a gene. The CDR3 extends over 15 amino acids. Germline V gives CDR1 MDHEN, CDR2 SYDVKM. The CDR3 loop is CASRSIPGQGNEQFF. The DNA for the CDR3 is TGTGCCAGCAGGTCTATTCCGGGACAGGGGAATGAGCAGTTCTTC. The full variable domain, in which reference TRBV28 and TRBJ2-1 provide the parts outside the CDR3, is DVKVTQSSRYLVKRTGEKVFLECVQDMDHENMFWYRQDPGLGLRLIYFSYDVKMKEKGDIPEGYSVSREKKERFSLILESASTNQTSMYLCASRSIPGQGNEQFFGPGTRLTVL.

The genes are TRBV3-1 (or the pseudogene TRBV3-2) and TRBJ2-5; maybe TRBD2 (6 bases). The CDR3 consists of 14 residues. V lost 6 bases, J lost 1 base, and 12 bases lay in between. Germline CDR1 LGHDT, CDR2 YNNKEL (reference sequence). CDR3 sequence reads: CASRTRDFQETQYF. The CDR3, as DNA: TGTGCCAGCAGGACCCGGGACTTCCAAGAGACCCAGTACTTC.

This clone showed up just once. The chain links TRBV27 to TRBJ2-2; 9 nucleotides agree with TRBD2. The V gene end was trimmed by 5 bases and the J gene end by 8 bases; junction bases not matched to a gene: 9. The CDR3 length is 15 residues. Per germline, CDR1 MNHEY and CDR2 SMNVEV (reference sequence). As DNA, the CDR3 is TGTGCCAGCAGTCGTCAAAGCGGGAGGAGAGGGGAGCTGTTTTTT. It codes for CASSRQSGRRGELFF.